The 8 T cell receptor beta chains below all came from one sample that was sequenced in a study of blood T cell repertoires in COVID-19. Clones were read by immunoSEQ multiplex PCR, and TCRdb kept only the in-frame ones, dropping some. The data hold tens of thousands of clones, with roughly 80% observed a single time. Sequencing was performed on peripheral blood. The receptor set was obtained from a man aged 70 or older with acute or convalescent COVID-19.

The V call is TRBV5-4, the J call TRBJ1-2, with TRBD1 matching over 12 bases. CDR3 length: 17 amino acids. CDR1 and CDR2 from the germline V gene are SGHNT and YYREEE (reference sequence). Losses at the gene ends were 3 bases for V and 2 bases for J; bases not matched to a gene: 8. The CDR3 is CASSYGWDRGLNYGYTF. CDR3 coding DNA: TGTGCCAGCAGCTATGGATGGGACAGGGGGCTAAACTATGGCTACACCTTC.

About this clone itself: The junction does not match germline at one end; this may be a read error. The chain recombines TRBV20-1 with TRBJ1-2; 8 positions agree with TRBD1. This CDR3 is built from 11 residues. CDR1 and CDR2 (germline): DFQATT, SNEGSKA (reference sequence). CDR3 sequence reads: CSAWDRRARPF. In DNA form, the CDR3 reads TGCAGTGCTTGGGACAGGCGCGCTCGGCCCTTC.

This sequence joins TRBV18 and TRBJ2-2, with TRBD1 as a possible D gene (6 bases). Germline assignment: CDR1 KGHSH and CDR2 LQKENI. V lost 0 bases, J lost 4 bases, and 12 bases lay in between. The CDR3 extends over 16 amino acids. The CDR3 DNA is TGTGCCAGCTCACCACCATCCAGGGGCGGCACCGGGGAGCTGTTTTTT. Translating gives CASSPPSRGGTGELFF.

The chain has TRBV6-5 and TRBJ1-2; D is perhaps TRBD1 (6 bases). CDR3 length equals 11 residues. Trimming shortened V by 8 bases and J by 4 bases, and 8 bases separated the two germline ends. CDR1 and CDR2 (germline): MNHEY, SVGAGI. DNA of the CDR3: TGTGCCAGCGGACAGTCCTATGGCTACACCTTC. Translating it yields CASGQSYGYTF.

This chain links TRBV6-6 with TRBJ1-1, with a tentative D call TRBD1 (5 bases). Per germline, CDR1 MNHNY and CDR2 SVGAGI (reference sequence). The V gene lost 7 bases and the J gene lost 4 bases, with 13 bases spanning the gap. This CDR3 contains 13 residues. CDR3 sequence: CASTWGGTTEAFF. CDR3 sequence (DNA): TGTGCCAGCACCTGGGGGGGTACCACTGAAGCTTTCTTT.

In DNA, the CDR3 is TGTGCCTGGAGTGGGCCTGTAGGGGCTGAAGCTTTCTTT. Protein product: CAWSGPVGAEAFF. This chain connects TRBV30 to TRBJ1-1; tentatively, D is TRBD1 (5 bases). V lost 1 base and J 6 bases, leaving 12 bases between the germline ends. Germline CDR1 and CDR2: GTSNPN and SVGIG (reference sequence). CDR3 length: 13 amino acids.

This clone was picked up one time. The chain carries TRBV4-2 and TRBJ2-7; perhaps TRBD1 as D (5 bases). Germline V gives CDR1 LGHNA, CDR2 YNFKEQ. V was cut by 0 bases and J by 7 bases, with 7 bases left in between. The CDR3 is made up of 12 amino acids. In DNA form, the CDR3 reads TGTGCCAGCAGCCAAGATGGGGCAGAGCAGTACTTC. It encodes CASSQDGAEQYF.

The chain has TRBV4-2 and TRBJ1-4; tentatively, D is TRBD1 (6 bases). This CDR3 region has 15 residues. Per germline, CDR1 LGHNA and CDR2 YNFKEQ. The V end lost 2 bases, the J end lost 5 bases, and 12 bases lay between the germline ends. CDR3 protein: CASSQPGGQNEKLFF. The CDR3, as DNA: TGTGCCAGCAGCCAACCCGGGGGGCAGAATGAAAAACTGTTTTTT.